This paragraph reports one T cell receptor delta chain. Only a few counts were recorded for this clone. Its antigen is unknown. The sample holds no much larger clone one base away, and base qualities are not on file. The entry originates in a study of Vδ1+ human thymocytes (dated by TCRdb to the late 2010s). About the investigation overall: As a data resource, the study described the mRNA-level TRG and TRD CDR3 repertoires found in highly purified Vdelta1+ thymocytes taken from young children. The multiplex-based CDR3 amplicon strategy had previously been validated against 5'RACE-based CDR3 amplicon generation methods. What the work shows at the level of the full study, not this receptor alone: Although sort purity was high, roughly 20% of thymic TRD sequences were Vdelta2 (with a few Vdelta3), in contrast to the peripheral blood Vdelta1+ controls. Many TRG clonotypes were shared between donors (up to about 6.9x10^3), whereas TRD repertoires were essentially private (max roughly 120 shared). In contrast to oligoclonal peripheral blood repertoires, thymic TRG and TRD repertoires appeared to be highly polyclonal with Gaussian CDR3 length distributions. Because no clustering by age or sex was seen, donors were not stratified by age or sex in the analyses. Because unexpected Vdelta2 sequences could lead to misinterpretation of bulk repertoire data, the authors recommended using highly purified populations and single-cell validation.

The germline V gene provides CDR1 TSWWSYY and CDR2 QGS. The junction shows trimming of 4 bases on V and 7 bases on J, and the gene matches do not reach 21 bases of it. The CDR3, from cysteine to phenylalanine, totals 19 residues. Of the read, only the CDR3 DNA is kept; its 57 bases are in frame from base 1. Thymic samples were depleted of alphabeta T cells, then CD3+ TCRVdelta1+ TCRVdelta2- thymocytes were FACS-sorted. The purity of the sorted Vdelta1+ thymocytes was between roughly 97% and 99.6%. The thymic specimens were obtained from 7 to 9 paediatric patients, aged about 5 days to 17 months, who were having corrective cardiac surgery. Thymic tissue was dispersed and mononuclear cells isolated on a Histopaque-1077 density gradient. For staining, the antibodies used were anti-TCRVdelta1 clone TS8.2, anti-TCRVdelta2 clone B6, anti-CD3 clone HIT3a and anti-TCRalphabeta clone IP26. RNA extraction was performed with the RNeasy mini kit, and reverse transcription was done with Superscript III. CDR3 amplicons were generated by multiplex PCR with pooled V-gene forward primers and a constant-region reverse primer carrying Illumina adaptor overhangs. After gel purification, amplicons were indexed with Nextera index primers over around 8 extra PCR cycles and were then purified with AMPure XP beads. Sequencing of the libraries was done on an Illumina MiSeq using paired-end 250 bp reads, dual indexing and a 20% PhiX spike-in. The published analysis was carried out like this. Read quality was checked with FastQC, and TRG read pairs were merged using ea-utils fastq-join. IMGT/HighV-QUEST was used to annotate sequences, retaining only productive sequences with an unambiguous V-gene assignment, and each clonotype was defined by an identical CDR3 sequence. For downstream analysis, the tools were VDJtools 1.1.1, tcR 2.2.3, Treemap and vegan Shannon diversity in R 3.4.4. TCRdb reprocessed the public data with the CATT caller; entries with the same nucleotide sequence were combined afterwards. Here the V and J calls rest on TCRdb's processing, not on the authors' analysis. Here the sample has 80,000 or so delta-chain clones; 30% to 45% occur a single time. 0.2% to 0.3% of the sample rests with the top ten.

This chain joins TRDV1 to TRDJ1; 10 central nucleotides agree with TRDD3. Sequencing was carried out using Vdelta1+ gamma-delta thymocytes from the thymus. The cell subset or site label here, explained by the study, means: FACS-sorted CD3+ TCRalphabeta- TCRVdelta1+ TCRVdelta2- thymocytes. This receptor was taken from a boy under two years old who had congenital heart surgery. CDR3 reads: CALGAGGYADTFLGCKLIF. The DNA reads TGTGCTCTTGGGGCCGGGGGATACGCGGATACCTTCCTCGGCTGTAAACTCATCTTT.